This T cell receptor (beta chain) was identified in a study of T cell repertoires in cytomegalovirus infection. As for the study in general: Indications came from public TCR beta signatures; they pointed to CMV infection and to a matching HLA type. Notes on the study in general: Ex vivo responses were dominated by HLA-C-restricted CMV-specific TCR beta clonotypes. The cumulative frequency of public TCR beta families identified carriers of CMV plus the relevant HLA.

With regard to this clonotype: Its antigen is currently unknown.

Germline V gene sequence: CDR1 MDHEN, CDR2 SYDVKM. The CDR3 consists of 12 residues. The germline V and J ends were trimmed by 2 bases and 7 bases, with 6 bases remaining between them. TCRdb re-called the reads through MiXCR, storing one row per CDR3 protein. The sample records approximately 250,000 distinct CDR3 sequences, approximately 9.1% being singletons. The rearrangement links TRBV28 to TRBJ1-5; D is unclear. The receptor was derived from a human donor in good health (CMV status not recorded). Some clones in this sample may be carry-over from other donors' samples. The sample comprised PBMCs. The CDR3 loop is CASSLVVQPQHF. The CDR3 DNA is TGTGCCAGCAGTTTAGTTGTCCAGCCCCAGCATTTT.